This TCR beta chain appears in the sequencing data of a study of T cell responses to AZD1222 COVID-19 vaccine. The table came from immunoSEQ multiplex PCR; TCRdb's copy has only in-frame clones and leaves some out. The table includes about 120,000 clones, roughly 90% detected once. V dropped 3 bases and J dropped 5 bases, with 8 bases sitting between them. Germline CDR1 reads LGHDT; CDR2 reads YNNKEL (reference sequence). The CDR3 has 13 amino acids. The clonotype comes from an adult in good health. The material sequenced was peripheral blood, taken on day 0 of AZD1222 vaccination. The chain carries TRBV3-1 (or the pseudogene TRBV3-2) and TRBJ2-1; D not resolved. The CDR3 DNA follows: TGTGCCAGCAGCCATCTTACAGACAATGAGCAGTTCTTC. This translates into CASSHLTDNEQFF.